What follows is one T cell receptor (beta chain) and its context. Its antigen is as yet unknown. Reverse transcription of all isolated RNA meant that expressed TCRB transcripts were sequenced. This table comes from immunoSEQ multiplex PCR, and its TCRdb copy is limited to in-frame clones, with some not included. Of under 900,000 clones in the sample, around a sixth were seen once. The germline CDR1 and CDR2 sequences are SGHTA and FQGNSA. The CDR3 has 15 residues. V was cut by 3 bases and J by 4 bases, with 15 bases left in between. The data derive from a study of beta chain features in type 1 diabetes. Study results and limitations: Whether TCRB rearrangement is influenced by HLA type went unresolved here.

Sequenced sample: naive CD4+ T cells from blood. The sequence came from a woman aged 18-30 years in good health. The chain has TRBV7-2 and TRBJ1-1, with a possible D match to TRBD1 (5 bases). Written as DNA, the CDR3 is TGTGCCAGCAGCTTGTATCGCGGGACGGGCACTGAAGCTTTCTTT. It specifies CASSLYRGTGTEAFF.